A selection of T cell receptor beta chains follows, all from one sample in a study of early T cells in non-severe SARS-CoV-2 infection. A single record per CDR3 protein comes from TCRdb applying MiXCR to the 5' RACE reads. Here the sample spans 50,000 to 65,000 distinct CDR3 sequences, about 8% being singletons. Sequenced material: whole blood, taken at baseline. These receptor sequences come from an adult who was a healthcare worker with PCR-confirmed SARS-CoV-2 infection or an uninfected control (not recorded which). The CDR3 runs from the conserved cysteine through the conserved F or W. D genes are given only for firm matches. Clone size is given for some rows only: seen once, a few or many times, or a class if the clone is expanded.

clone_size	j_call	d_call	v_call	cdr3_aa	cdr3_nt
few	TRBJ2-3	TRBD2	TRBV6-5	CASREASTDTQYF	TGTGCCAGCCGGGAGGCTAGCACAGATACGCAGTATTTT
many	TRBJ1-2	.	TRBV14	CASSPHSPRAGFNYGYTF	TGTGCCAGCAGCCCACATAGCCCCAGGGCGGGTTTTAACTATGGCTACACCTTC
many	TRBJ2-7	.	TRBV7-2	CASSSWHLEEQYF	TGTGCCAGCAGCTCCTGGCACCTAGAGGAGCAGTACTTC
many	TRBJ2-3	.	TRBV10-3	CAVSGGTDTQYF	TGTGCCGTATCAGGGGGCACAGATACGCAGTATTTT
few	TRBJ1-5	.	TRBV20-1	CSARVGGWNQPQHF	TGCAGTGCTAGGGTCGGGGGCTGGAATCAGCCCCAGCATTTT
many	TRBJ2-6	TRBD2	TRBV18	CASSQPTSGSRLGLGANVLTF	TGTGCCAGCTCACAGCCGACTAGCGGGAGTCGCCTTGGTCTTGGGGCCAACGTCCTGACTTTC
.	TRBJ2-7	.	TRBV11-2	CASSEDGRKDYEQYF	TGTGCCAGCAGCGAGGACGGACGAAAAGACTACGAGCAGTACTTC
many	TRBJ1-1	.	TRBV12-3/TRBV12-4	CASSGEGLNTEAFF	TGTGCCAGCAGTGGTGAGGGATTGAACACTGAAGCTTTCTTT
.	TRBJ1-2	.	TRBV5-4	CASSFGTGGGFYGYTF	TGTGCCAGCAGCTTTGGAACAGGAGGAGGATTCTATGGCTACACCTTC
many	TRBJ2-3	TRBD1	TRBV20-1	CSASYRQGIADTQYF	TGCAGTGCTAGTTACCGACAGGGAATCGCAGATACGCAGTATTTT
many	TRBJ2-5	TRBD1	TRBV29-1	CSAIGTGDGETQYF	TGCAGCGCTATCGGGACAGGGGATGGAGAGACCCAGTACTTC
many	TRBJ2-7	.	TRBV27	CASSLGRGYEQYF	TGTGCCAGCAGTTTGGGCAGGGGATACGAGCAGTACTTC
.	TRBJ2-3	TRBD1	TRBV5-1	CASSTTHRGSSTDTQYF	TGCGCCAGCAGCACCACCCACAGGGGCTCAAGCACAGATACGCAGTATTTT
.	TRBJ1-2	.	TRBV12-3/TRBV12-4	CASSLSGRHGYTF	TGTGCCAGCAGTTTATCTGGGAGGCATGGCTACACCTTC
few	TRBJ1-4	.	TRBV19	CASSTEAMGGYNEKLFF	TGTGCCAGTAGTACCGAGGCTATGGGGGGCTACAATGAAAAACTGTTTTTT
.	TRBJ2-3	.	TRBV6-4	CASSEVVRDTQYF	TGTGCCAGCAGTGAAGTAGTTAGAGATACGCAGTATTTT
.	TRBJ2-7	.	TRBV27	CASSSGSGVAYEQYF	TGTGCCAGCAGTTCTGGGAGTGGGGTAGCCTACGAGCAGTACTTC
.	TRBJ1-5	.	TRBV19	CASSIWGGQPQHF	TGTGCCAGTAGTATTTGGGGGGGTCAGCCCCAGCATTTT
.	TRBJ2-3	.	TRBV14	CASSRRTSTDTQYF	TGTGCCAGCAGCCGCCGTACTAGCACAGATACGCAGTATTTT
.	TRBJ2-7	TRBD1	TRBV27	CASSLRTGGVYEQYF	TGTGCCAGCAGTTTACGGACAGGGGGCGTCTACGAGCAGTACTTC
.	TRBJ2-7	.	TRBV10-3	CAISGDGAYEQYF	TGTGCCATCAGTGGGGACGGAGCCTACGAGCAGTACTTC
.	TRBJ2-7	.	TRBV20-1	CSATGRRILYEQYF	TGCAGTGCTACGGGAAGACGGATTTTATACGAGCAGTACTTC
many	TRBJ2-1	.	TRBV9	CASSVGKHYNEQFF	TGTGCCAGCAGCGTAGGGAAGCACTACAATGAGCAGTTCTTC
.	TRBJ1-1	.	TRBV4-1	CASSQDRTEAFF	TGCGCCAGCAGCCAAGATAGAACTGAAGCTTTCTTT
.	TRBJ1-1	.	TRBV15	CATSRDYNDRMAEAFF	TGTGCCACCAGCAGAGATTATAACGACCGAATGGCTGAAGCTTTCTTT
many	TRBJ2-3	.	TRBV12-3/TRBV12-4	CASSFGTDTQYF	TGTGCCAGCAGTTTTGGGACAGATACGCAGTATTTT
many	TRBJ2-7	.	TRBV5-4	CASSSTSYEQYF	TGTGCCAGCAGCTCAACTAGCTACGAGCAGTACTTC
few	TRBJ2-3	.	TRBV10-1	CASSDRETPGDTQYF	TGCGCCAGCAGTGATCGGGAGACGCCTGGAGATACGCAGTATTTT
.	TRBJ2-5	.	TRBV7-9	CASEIRGFQETQYF	TGTGCCAGCGAAATACGGGGATTCCAAGAGACCCAGTACTTC
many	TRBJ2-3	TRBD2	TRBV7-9	CASSPERETESDTQYF	TGTGCCAGCAGCCCAGAGCGGGAGACGGAGTCAGATACGCAGTATTTT
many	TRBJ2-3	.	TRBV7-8	CASSLAGGTDTQYF	TGTGCCAGCAGCTTAGCAGGGGGCACAGATACGCAGTATTTT
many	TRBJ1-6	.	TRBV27	CASSFRVDSPLHF	TGTGCCAGCAGTTTCAGGGTTGATTCACCCCTCCACTTT
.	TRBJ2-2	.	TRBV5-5	CASSSLIDGRLGGELFF	TGTGCCAGCAGCTCGCTAATCGACGGGCGGTTAGGCGGGGAGCTGTTTTTT